This entry concerns a single TCR beta chain. The antigen it binds to is not known. No quality values exist for individual bases; no much larger clone is one base distant. The library came from the immunoSEQ multiplex PCR assay. For the original study's pipeline: A statistical classification framework was built for diagnosing cytomegalovirus status from the catalog of TCR beta chain sequences. The source is immuneACCESS, and TCRdb retained only in-frame sequences with V and J called. Part of the clones is not carried over; for the studies checked, unresolved V genes explain less than half of this, and the remainder is unexplained. D and trimming come from the DNA, and the V and J calls and clone size come from that table. For this sample there are roughly 120,000 clones; roughly nine tenths appear just once. The ten largest make up roughly 4.4% of the sample. This entry comes from a study of cytomegalovirus exposure and HLA in healthy donors (dated by TCRdb to about 2017). Describing the broader study: A later analysis indicated that the 120 or so validation repertoires were generated on the platform also employed for the approximately 670 repertoires of the first cohort. To predict cytomegalovirus infection status, the study combined high-throughput TCR immunosequencing, statistical association of individual TCRs with disease status, and machine learning. The study aimed to test whether signatures of past pathogen exposure could be identified by cataloging public T cell receptors. A separate validation cohort of some 130 different subjects was used in addition to the 666-subject first cohort. The study at large found these results: While some public TCRs were present in many individuals, most TCR sequences turned up only very rarely across donors. A later analysis found that TCRs clustered in the first cohort also tended to co-occur in the 120 validation repertoires, with approximately 95% of cluster scores above 0. A later analysis had no HLA typing for the validation cohort, so co-occurrence there was scored across all 130 or so repertoires. The study gave a list of 150 to 200 TCR beta chains associated with cytomegalovirus. In vitro tests confirmed that three of the cytomegalovirus-associated TCR beta chains recognize cytomegalovirus antigens. It was suggested by the authors that the approach could potentially be generalized to other disease states and immunological phenotypes. The classifier was reported to diagnose cytomegalovirus status with high specificity and sensitivity in both the original and validation cohorts.

The germline V gene yields SGHRS for CDR1 and YFSETQ for CDR2. Trimmed from V: 3 bases; trimmed from J: 1 base; junction bases lacking a gene match: 13. Including cysteine and phenylalanine, the CDR3 has 18 amino acids. The sequence is cut down to CDR3 DNA, 54 bases in frame from base 1. Donors formed part of the validation cohort, which comprised over a hundred subjects and was distinct from the first cohort of some 700 subjects. The TCR sequence derives from a man younger than 35 in good health and CMV-seropositive. The sequencing sample was made of PBMCs. The sequence joins TRBV5-1 to TRBJ1-2, with 9 bases aligning to TRBD1. The sequenced DNA: TGCGCCAGCAGCTGGACCCTAGGGACAGGGAGTCTTAACTATGGCTACACCTTC. This encodes CASSWTLGTGSLNYGYTF.